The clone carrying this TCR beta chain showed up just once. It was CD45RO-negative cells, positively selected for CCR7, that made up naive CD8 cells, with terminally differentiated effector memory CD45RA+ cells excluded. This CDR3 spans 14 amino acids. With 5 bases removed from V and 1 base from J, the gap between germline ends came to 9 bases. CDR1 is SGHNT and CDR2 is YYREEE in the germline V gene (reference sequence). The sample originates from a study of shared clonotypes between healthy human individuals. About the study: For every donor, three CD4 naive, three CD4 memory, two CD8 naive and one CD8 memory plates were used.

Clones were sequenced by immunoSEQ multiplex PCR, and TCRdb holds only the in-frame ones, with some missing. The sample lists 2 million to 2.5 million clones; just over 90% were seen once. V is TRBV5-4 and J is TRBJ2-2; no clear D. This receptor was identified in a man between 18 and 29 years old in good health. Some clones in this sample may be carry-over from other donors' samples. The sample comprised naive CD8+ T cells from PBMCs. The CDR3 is CASSSDGNTGELFF. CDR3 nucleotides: TGTGCCAGCAGTTCGGACGGGAACACCGGGGAGCTGTTTTTT.